This TCR beta chain emerged from a study of blood T cell repertoires in COVID-19. Study details: The samples span acute and convalescent COVID-19 from the United States, Italy and Spain.

Measured with immunoSEQ multiplex PCR; TCRdb has only the in-frame clones, and not every one. Of 160,000 or so clones in the sample, 78% are singletons; the top ten hold over 11%. The V end lost 2 bases, the J end lost 4 bases, and 14 bases lay between the germline ends. The germline CDR1 and CDR2 sequences are SGHTA and FQGNSA. The CDR3 runs to 15 residues. The TCR sequence derives from a woman aged 80 or over with acute or convalescent COVID-19. V usage is TRBV7-2 and J usage is TRBJ2-5; possible D gene TRBD1, 6 bases. The sequenced sample consisted of peripheral blood. CDR3: CASSLNQGKIETQYF. In DNA form, the CDR3 reads TGTGCCAGCAGCTTAAACCAGGGGAAGATAGAGACCCAGTACTTC. The full variable domain, completed using reference TRBV7-2 and TRBJ2-5, is GAGVSQSPSNKVTEKGKDVELRCDPISGHTALYWYRQSLGQGLEFLIYFQGNSAPDKSGLPSDRFSAERTGGSVSTLTIQRTQQEDSAVYLCASSLNQGKIETQYFGPGTRLLVL.